Each of the 32 T cell receptor beta chains below was sequenced from the same sample in a study of PD-1 blockade in classical Hodgkin lymphoma. Exposure to brentuximab vedotin varied, and each patient had relapsed following autologous stem cell transplantation. Here immunoSEQ multiplex PCR was the method, and the copy in TCRdb shows in-frame clones only, minus some. The repertoire holds 20,000 to 25,000 clones, with roughly two thirds as singletons. This sample comprised peripheral blood mononuclear cells (PBMCs), obtained at baseline. Receptor source: a human donor with classical Hodgkin lymphoma.

The CDR3 spells CASSLVAGGSQETQYF. The CDR3 DNA sequence: TGCGCCAGCAGCTTGGTAGCGGGGGGATCACAAGAGACCCAGTACTTC. This chain links TRBV5-1 with TRBJ2-5, with TRBD2 identical over 10 bases. The CDR3 is 16 residues long. Per germline, CDR1 SGHRS and CDR2 YFSETQ. After removal of 0 bases from V and 2 bases from J, the junction contained 4 bases not matched to a gene.

J is TRBJ2-7 and V is TRBV6-1; 12 positions agree with TRBD2. V was pared by 3 bases and J by 6 bases, with 6 bases of the junction left unmatched. The CDR3 consists of 15 residues. The germline V gene encodes CDR1 MNHNS and CDR2 SASEGT. The CDR3 nucleotides read TGTGCCAGCAGTGAGACTAGCGGGAGTATATTCGAGCAGTACTTC. Protein: CASSETSGSIFEQYF.

This clone appeared a single time. This chain links TRBV7-2 with TRBJ1-5, with D possibly being TRBD1 (6 bases). The CDR3 spans 14 residues. The V end lost 5 bases, the J end lost 3 bases, and 11 bases lay between the germline ends. Germline assignment: CDR1 SGHTA and CDR2 FQGNSA. The CDR3 bases are TGTGCCAGCAGCGCACAGGGTTACAATCAGCCCCAGCATTTT. It specifies CASSAQGYNQPQHF.

The V call is TRBV28, the J call TRBJ1-1; TRBD1 might be the D (5 bases). Trimming left V 0 bases short and J 7 bases short, with 15 bases between. There are 15 residues in the CDR3. CDR1 and CDR2 (germline): MDHEN, SYDVKM. The CDR3, as DNA: TGTGCCAGCAGTTTATGGGGGGGAGGAGGTAGTGAAGCTTTCTTT. It encodes CASSLWGGGGSEAFF.

The rearrangement links TRBV9 to TRBJ1-3; the D is unclear. This CDR3 has 16 residues. Germline CDR1 SGDLS, CDR2 YYNGEE. V was clipped by 0 bases and J by 0 bases, with 10 bases between them. In nucleotides, the CDR3 is TGTGCCAGCAGCGTAGAGGTCAGCGCCTCTGGAAACACCATATATTTT. It specifies CASSVEVSASGNTIYF.

The gene calls are TRBV15 and TRBJ1-4; maybe TRBD1 (5 bases). V was cut by 0 bases and J by 7 bases, with 12 bases left in between. This CDR3 is built from 15 residues. Germline CDR1 and CDR2: LNHNV and YYDKDF (reference sequence). The CDR3 is CATSRETGTLEKLFF. The CDR3 DNA follows: TGTGCCACCAGCAGAGAGACGGGGACCCTTGAAAAACTGTTTTTT. Full variable domain (outside the CDR3, taken from reference TRBV15 and TRBJ1-4): DAMVIQNPRYQVTQFGKPVTLSCSQTLNHNVMYWYQQKSSQAPKLLFHYYDKDFNNEADTPDNFQSRRPNTSFCFLDIRSPGLGDTAMYLCATSRETGTLEKLFFGSGTQLSVL.

The chain links TRBV10-3 to TRBJ1-1; a possible D gene is TRBD1 (5 bases). Germline loops: CDR1 ENHRY, CDR2 SYGVKD. The ends were cut back, 8 bases at V and 1 base at J, with 8 bases in the middle. CDR3 length: 12 amino acids. The CDR3 coding sequence is TGTGCCATCGGGACCCAGAACACTGAAGCTTTCTTT. Its translation: CAIGTQNTEAFF.

This clone was seen only once. The chain combines TRBV7-2 with TRBJ1-6; D gene unclear. The CDR3 has 15 residues. Germline lookup yields CDR1 SGHTA and CDR2 FQGNSA. V lost 4 bases to trimming and J lost 7 bases, with 14 bases between them. CDR3 sequence: CASSSLVPQNSPLHF. The CDR3 DNA reads as TGTGCCAGCAGCTCCCTTGTGCCGCAGAATTCACCCCTCCACTTT.

On this clone: The identical CDR3 is also encoded by other nucleotide sequences in the sample. The chain couples TRBV7-9 to TRBJ1-6; D is perhaps TRBD1 (6 bases). The V end lost 1 base, the J end lost 7 bases, and 8 bases lay between the germline ends. The germline V gene has CDR1 SEHNR and CDR2 FQNEAQ (reference sequence). The CDR3 has 14 residues. The DNA of the CDR3 is TGTGCCAGCAGCTTAGACAGGGCCAATTCACCCCTCCACTTT. Translation: CASSLDRANSPLHF. The whole variable domain, remainder taken from reference TRBV7-9 and TRBJ1-6, is DTGVSQNPRHKITKRGQNVTFRCDPISEHNRLYWYRQTLGQGPEFLTYFQNEAQLEKSRLLSDRFSAERPKGSFSTLEIQRTEQGDSAMYLCASSLDRANSPLHFGNGTRLTVT.

By its share, this clone is medium-sized. The chain joins TRBV9 to TRBJ1-4; D is undetermined. From germline, CDR1 is SGDLS and CDR2 YYNGEE. V lost 3 bases and J 3 bases, leaving 12 bases between the germline ends. The CDR3 loop spans 15 amino acids. The CDR3 is CASSGAFGPNEKLFF. The CDR3, as DNA: TGTGCCAGCAGCGGGGCCTTTGGGCCTAATGAAAAACTGTTTTTT.

The genes are TRBV7-8 and TRBJ1-1; 7 bases agree with TRBD1. CDR1 and CDR2 from the germline V gene are SGHVS and FQNEAQ. This CDR3 contains 15 residues. The trim removed 0 bases at V and 5 bases at J, leaving 6 bases unmatched. The CDR3 loop reads CASSLAGGGRTEAFF. CDR3 coding DNA: TGTGCCAGCAGCTTAGCTGGAGGGGGCAGGACTGAAGCTTTCTTT.

V is TRBV6-5 and J is TRBJ2-3; tentative D call: TRBD2 (5 bases). The CDR3 spans 15 residues. The germline V gene encodes CDR1 MNHEY and CDR2 SVGAGI. V was pared by 10 bases and J by 6 bases, with 23 bases between. The CDR3 protein is CATKLSSGISDTQYF. In nucleotides, the CDR3 is TGTGCCACCAAACTTAGTTCCGGGATCTCCGATACGCAGTATTTT.

The rearrangement links TRBV2 to TRBJ2-1; maybe TRBD2 (6 bases). In germline, CDR1 is SNHLY, CDR2 FYNNEI. V was pared by 5 bases and J by 6 bases, with 20 bases between. This CDR3 spans 16 amino acids. The CDR3 nucleotides read TGTGCCAGCAGTCGTGACATAGCGGAGGGCCTCAATGAGCAGTTCTTC. This translates into CASSRDIAEGLNEQFF.

This clone has only a few counts. The chain has TRBV10-3 and TRBJ2-3; D is uncertain. Trimming removed 11 bases from V and 0 bases from J, with 9 bases in between. Per the germline V gene, CDR1 is ENHRY and CDR2 is SYGVKD. CDR3 size: 12 residues. The CDR3 coding sequence is TGTGCCGTAGGATATAGCACAGATACGCAGTATTTT. Amino acids: CAVGYSTDTQYF.

The chain employs TRBV2 and TRBJ1-1; weak D call: TRBD1 (6 bases). The length of the CDR3 is 13 residues. V was clipped by 10 bases and J by 1 base, with 13 bases between them. Germline-derived CDR1 and CDR2 are SNHLY and FYNNEI. CDR3 sequence reads: CATGWGANTEAFF. CDR3 nucleotide sequence: TGTGCCACGGGGTGGGGGGCGAACACTGAAGCTTTCTTT.

The genes are TRBV18 and TRBJ1-3, with TRBD1 matching over 9 bases. The V and J ends lost 3 bases and 0 bases, in that order; junction bases with no gene match: 9. Germline V gene lookup returns CDR1 KGHSH and CDR2 LQKENI. This CDR3 contains 18 residues. The CDR3 is CASSPFSGQGNSGNTIYF. The CDR3 nucleotides read TGTGCCAGCTCACCCTTCTCGGGACAGGGTAACTCTGGAAACACCATATATTTT.

This clone occurred a few times. The chain is built from TRBV6-6 and TRBJ2-3; the D is unclear. Trimming cost V 0 bases and J 0 bases, with 4 bases left between them. Germline V lookup: CDR1 MNHNY, CDR2 SVGAGI (reference sequence). The length of the CDR3 is 14 residues. CDR3 DNA sequence: TGTGCCAGCAGTTACTCCACTAGCACAGATACGCAGTATTTT. Encoded protein: CASSYSTSTDTQYF.

The chain is built from TRBV6-5 and TRBJ1-1; no definite D call. V was pared by 4 bases and J by 10 bases, with 13 bases between. The CDR3 spans 12 residues. Germline V gene lookup returns CDR1 MNHEY and CDR2 SVGAGI. CDR3 in amino acids: CASSWGEGAAFF. In DNA, the CDR3 is TGTGCCAGCAGTTGGGGTGAGGGAGCAGCTTTCTTT.

J is TRBJ2-2 and V is TRBV25-1; D call uncertain. The CDR3 runs to 14 residues. Trimming pared 6 bases from V and 4 bases from J, leaving 12 bases between. Germline CDR1 and CDR2: MGHDK and SYGVNS. CDR3 sequence: CASSPGPLTGELFF. CDR3 bases: TGTGCCAGCAGCCCCGGGCCACTCACCGGGGAGCTGTTTTTT.

V gene TRBV7-2 combines with J gene TRBJ2-7; TRBD1 agrees at 7 bases. This CDR3 comprises 13 residues. J gave up 0 bases and V 6 bases, and 2 bases lay outside the gene matches. The germline V gene encodes CDR1 SGHTA and CDR2 FQGNSA. CDR3 sequence (DNA): TGTGCCAGCAGACGACAGGGCTCCTACGAGCAGTACGTC. It codes for CASRRQGSYEQYV.

This chain links TRBV11-2 with TRBJ2-7; a possible D gene is TRBD1 (5 bases). The V gene's germline CDR1 is SGHAT and CDR2 FQNNGV. The germline V and J ends were trimmed by 1 base and 3 bases, with 7 bases remaining between them. The CDR3 covers 13 residues. The CDR3 nucleotides are TGTGCCAGCAGCTTAGGACAGAGCTACGAGCAGTACGTC. It specifies CASSLGQSYEQYV.

The chain joins TRBV5-4 to TRBJ2-1; D may be TRBD2 (6 bases). Trimming pared 7 bases from V and 9 bases from J, leaving 20 bases between. This CDR3 is built from 14 residues. CDR1 is SGHNT and CDR2 is YYREEE in the germline V gene (reference sequence). CDR3 protein: CASSTLARGSEQFF. The CDR3 nucleotides read TGTGCCAGCTCTACACTAGCCAGAGGGTCTGAGCAGTTCTTC.

The chain recombines TRBV2 with TRBJ2-2, with 12 bases identical to TRBD2. Trimming cost V 6 bases and J 2 bases; bases outside gene matches: 1. In germline, CDR1 is SNHLY, CDR2 FYNNEI. The length of the CDR3 is 15 residues. The CDR3 bases are TGTGCCAGCAGGACTAGCGGGAGAAACACCGGGGAGCTGTTTTTT. It translates to CASRTSGRNTGELFF.

This chain connects TRBV30 to TRBJ1-5; D perhaps matches TRBD1 (6 bases). In germline, CDR1 is GTSNPN, CDR2 SVGIG (reference sequence). The ends were cut back, 3 bases at V and 5 bases at J, with 11 bases in the middle. The CDR3 sequence is 13 residues long. The CDR3: CAWSGGLDQPQHF. The CDR3 nucleotides read TGTGCCTGGAGCGGGGGGCTTGATCAGCCCCAGCATTTT.

The chain is built from TRBV7-9 and TRBJ1-5; weak D call: TRBD1 (5 bases). CDR1 is SEHNR and CDR2 is FQNEAQ in the germline V gene (reference sequence). The CDR3 consists of 19 residues. V dropped 1 base and J dropped 1 base, with 20 bases sitting between them. CDR3 sequence (DNA): TGTGCCAGCAGCTTAGAGCGGTCGCCAACGTCAGGGAGCAATCAGCCCCAGCATTTT. Translation: CASSLERSPTSGSNQPQHF.

The J gene is TRBJ1-3, the V gene TRBV7-2; perhaps TRBD1 as D (6 bases). With 0 bases removed from V and 1 base from J, the gap between germline ends came to 7 bases. This CDR3 is 15 amino acids long. CDR1 is SGHTA and CDR2 is FQGNSA in the germline V gene. CDR3 nucleotides: TGTGCCAGCAGCTTAGCAGGGGGGTCTGGAAACACCATATATTTT. Translated, it gives CASSLAGGSGNTIYF.

This clone is deemed medium-sized. The gene calls are TRBV7-8 and TRBJ1-5; D perhaps matches TRBD1 (6 bases). Trimming stripped 1 base from V and 6 bases from J, with 7 bases between. The V gene's germline CDR1 is SGHVS and CDR2 FQNEAQ. The length of the CDR3 is 13 residues. This CDR3 reads CASSLDRVQPQHF. The CDR3 DNA follows: TGTGCCAGCAGCTTAGACAGGGTTCAGCCCCAGCATTTT.

The V gene is TRBV5-4, the J gene TRBJ2-5; D may be TRBD2 (6 bases). The DNA end is a closer match to TRBJ2-7, so the J assignment may be wrong. There are 15 residues in the CDR3. Germline V gene lookup returns CDR1 SGHNT and CDR2 YYREEE (reference sequence). The CDR3 protein is CASSPSPGGISEQYF. In DNA form, the CDR3 reads TGTGCCAGCAGCCCATCCCCCGGGGGAATTTCCGAGCAGTACTTC.

This clone has just a few counts. This sequence joins TRBV18 and TRBJ2-5; D tentatively fits TRBD1 or TRBD2 (6 bases each). Between the trimmed V and J ends, which lost 6 bases and 4 bases, there was a span of 15 bases. CDR3 size: 14 residues. Germline-derived CDR1 and CDR2 are KGHSH and LQKENI. The CDR3 loop reads CASSVVGGGETQYF. CDR3 in DNA: TGTGCCAGCTCGGTTGTAGGGGGAGGAGAGACCCAGTACTTC.

A few counts support this clone. This chain uses TRBV19 with TRBJ1-2; D uncertain. Germline V lookup: CDR1 LNHDA, CDR2 SQIVND (reference sequence). CDR3 size: 13 residues. Trimming removed 5 bases from V and 0 bases from J, with 7 bases in between. CDR3 nucleotides: TGTGCCAGTAGTTTAGGGTCTAACTATGGCTACACCTTC. Protein: CASSLGSNYGYTF.

The chain joins TRBV7-2 to TRBJ1-6; 8 bases align to TRBD1. The V segment lost 1 base and the J segment 10 bases; nucleotides outside the gene matches: 15. The CDR3 contains 18 residues. CDR1 and CDR2 from the germline V gene are SGHTA and FQGNSA. In nucleotides, the CDR3 is TGTGCCAGCAGCTTAGTGCCCCGACTGGACAGGGTTGGCTCACCCCTCCACTTT. Residues: CASSLVPRLDRVGSPLHF.

The gene calls are TRBV27 and TRBJ2-2; TRBD1 or TRBD2 may be the D gene (5 bases each). V lost 0 bases, J lost 6 bases, and 11 bases lay in between. The V gene's germline CDR1 is MNHEY and CDR2 SMNVEV (reference sequence). The CDR3 spans 15 residues. The CDR3 sequence is CASSLSSGTPGELFF. Here the CDR3 DNA reads TGTGCCAGCAGTTTATCGTCGGGGACCCCCGGGGAGCTGTTTTTT.